This TCR beta chain was obtained from a study of T cell changes during pregnancy in multiple sclerosis. TCRdb's table, derived via immunoSEQ multiplex PCR, lists solely in-frame clones and lacks some. The sample lists 55,000 to 85,000 clones, about nine tenths occurring once. This receptor was taken from a female donor with multiple sclerosis, enrolled in a pregnancy study. The source was peripheral blood, collected in the third trimester of pregnancy.

The CDR3 region is CASSRGTSVSDTQYF. The CDR3 nucleotides are TGTGCCAGCAGCCGGGGGACTAGTGTGTCTGATACGCAGTATTTT. The chain has TRBV5-5 and TRBJ2-3; 8 bases line up with TRBD2. Germline V gives CDR1 SGHKS, CDR2 YYEKEE (reference sequence). V lost 4 bases, J lost 6 bases, and 10 bases stayed unmatched. CDR3 length equals 15 residues.